A single sample gave rise to the 18 T cell receptor beta chains below, sequenced in a study of T cells in localized non-small cell lung cancer. Assay: immunoSEQ multiplex PCR; the TCRdb copy retains only in-frame clones and omits some. The table includes 35,000 to 40,000 clones, roughly 86% detected once. Sequences were derived from peripheral blood, sampled before any cancer treatment. The receptors derive from a man aged 40 to 70 with stage I lung adenocarcinoma.

This clone has a single count. The rearrangement joins TRBV28 to TRBJ1-1, with 7 nucleotides matching TRBD1. Germline V CDR1 and CDR2: MDHEN, SYDVKM. CDR3 size: 14 residues. V was clipped by 4 bases and J by 7 bases; unmatched bases: 9. The CDR3 sequence is CASSSYRQGIEAFF. CDR3 in DNA: TGTGCCAGCAGTTCATACCGACAGGGAATTGAAGCTTTCTTT. Combining the CDR3 with reference TRBV28 and TRBJ1-1 gives the whole variable domain DVKVTQSSRYLVKRTGEKVFLECVQDMDHENMFWYRQDPGLGLRLIYFSYDVKMKEKGDIPEGYSVSREKKERFSLILESASTNQTSMYLCASSSYRQGIEAFFGQGTRLTVV.

V usage is TRBV5-6 and J usage is TRBJ1-3; TRBD1 is a possible D gene (5 bases). The V gene lost 1 base and the J gene lost 3 bases, with 8 bases spanning the gap. Germline lookup yields CDR1 SGHDT and CDR2 YYEEEE. CDR3 length: 14 amino acids. CDR3 sequence (DNA): TGTGCCAGCAGCTTGCAGGGTGGTGGAAACACCATATATTTT. Amino acids: CASSLQGGGNTIYF.

The genes are TRBV5-1 and TRBJ2-1; TRBD1 matches 8 bases. The V and J ends lost 4 bases and 3 bases, in that order; junction bases with no gene match: 3. This CDR3 is built from 14 residues. Germline V gene lookup returns CDR1 SGHRS and CDR2 YFSETQ. The DNA for the CDR3 is TGCGCCAGCAGCCTGGGACAGGACTACAATGAGCAGTTCTTC. It is translated as CASSLGQDYNEQFF.

V gene TRBV6-5 combines with J gene TRBJ1-2; TRBD1 might be the D (5 bases). Germline V gene data show CDR1 as MNHEY and CDR2 as SVGAGI. The CDR3 covers 13 residues. V was cut by 0 bases and J by 8 bases, with 10 bases left in between. In DNA, the CDR3 is TGTGCCAGCAGTTACTCGAGGGGAGGCGGCTACACCTTC. Translating gives CASSYSRGGGYTF.

The gene calls are TRBV7-8 and TRBJ1-4; 8 bases line up with TRBD1. Germline V gene data show CDR1 as SGHVS and CDR2 as FQNEAQ. The V and J ends lost 1 base and 5 bases, in that order; junction bases with no gene match: 3. CDR3 length equals 15 residues. For the CDR3, the DNA is TGTGCCAGCAGCTTAGTCGGGACAGGAAATGAAAAACTGTTTTTT. Its protein is CASSLVGTGNEKLFF.

The chain carries TRBV4-1 and TRBJ2-3, with D perhaps assigned TRBD1 or TRBD2 (5 bases each). This CDR3 has 14 residues. The germline gives CDR1 MGHRA, CDR2 YSYEKL. The ends were cut back, 3 bases at V and 4 bases at J, with 11 bases in the middle. The CDR3 nucleotides are TGCGCCAGCAGCCAGGCCGGGACCCCAGATACGCAGTATTTT. It encodes CASSQAGTPDTQYF.

The V gene is TRBV25-1, the J gene TRBJ2-5; TRBD2 matches at 10 bases. This CDR3 has 15 amino acids. V shed 4 bases and J 2 bases; nucleotides not matched to a gene: 4. Germline V gene data show CDR1 as MGHDK and CDR2 as SYGVNS. This chain's CDR3 is CASSVGLAQQETQYF. CDR3 nucleotides: TGTGCCAGCAGTGTGGGACTAGCGCAACAAGAGACCCAGTACTTC.

The chain carries TRBV7-3 and TRBJ2-1; 8 nucleotides align to TRBD1. CDR3 size: 15 residues. Germline V gives CDR1 SGHTA, CDR2 FQGTGA. V was pared by 5 bases and J by 1 base, with 4 bases of the junction left unmatched. CDR3 loop: CASSPQGASYNEQFF. DNA of the CDR3: TGTGCCAGCAGCCCCCAGGGGGCGTCCTACAATGAGCAGTTCTTC.

The rearrangement joins TRBV13 to TRBJ1-1; 10 bases agree with TRBD1. Trimming cost V 5 bases and J 5 bases; bases outside gene matches: 11. From germline, CDR1 is PRHDT and CDR2 FYEKMQ (reference sequence). The CDR3 has 16 amino acids. In DNA, the CDR3 is TGTGCCAGCAGCGCCAGCCCCGGGACAGGGGTAACTGAAGCTTTCTTT. This encodes CASSASPGTGVTEAFF.

The V call is TRBV13, the J call TRBJ2-1; D not resolved. V lost 0 bases and J 0 bases, leaving 6 bases between the germline ends. The CDR3 extends over 15 amino acids. Germline V gives CDR1 PRHDT, CDR2 FYEKMQ (reference sequence). CDR3 in DNA: TGTGCCAGCAGCTTAGGACCTACCTCCTACAATGAGCAGTTCTTC. Translation gives CASSLGPTSYNEQFF.

The rearrangement joins TRBV7-9 to TRBJ1-4; possible D gene TRBD1, 5 bases. Germline lookup yields CDR1 SEHNR and CDR2 FQNEAQ (reference sequence). The CDR3 contains 15 residues. Trimming took off 3 bases at V and 4 bases at J, with 12 bases between the two ends. The CDR3 nucleotides read TGTGCCAGCAGCTTCCAGGGAAGGGATAATGAAAAACTGTTTTTT. Translating it yields CASSFQGRDNEKLFF.

Only one count was recorded for this clone. The chain combines TRBV7-3 with TRBJ2-7; 8 bases map to TRBD2. Germline V gene lookup returns CDR1 SGHTA and CDR2 FQGTGA. With 4 bases clipped from V and 6 bases from J, the junction kept 8 bases outside the gene matches. The CDR3 runs to 14 residues. The CDR3 DNA reads TGTGCCAGCAGCTCTGGACTAGCTTCCGCCGAGCAGTACTTC. Its translation: CASSSGLASAEQYF.

This chain links TRBV7-3 with TRBJ2-7; D is possibly TRBD1 (6 bases). Deletions cut 5 bases from V and 1 base from J, with 9 bases between. The CDR3 totals 13 residues. CDR1 is SGHTA, CDR2 FQGTGA, per germline. Here the CDR3 DNA reads TGTGCCAGCAGCGCGGACAGATCCTACGAGCAGTACTTC. Amino acid sequence: CASSADRSYEQYF.

The chain employs TRBV5-1 and TRBJ2-5; maybe TRBD2 (6 bases). The germline V gene encodes CDR1 SGHRS and CDR2 YFSETQ. This CDR3 has 13 residues. V lost 3 bases and J 4 bases, leaving 10 bases between the germline ends. The DNA of the CDR3 is TGCGCCAGCAGCTCCTCCGGGGGAGAGACCCAGTACTTC. It encodes CASSSSGGETQYF.

The chain couples TRBV29-1 to TRBJ2-7, with TRBD2 matching over 13 bases. This CDR3 region has 15 residues. CDR1 is SQVTM, CDR2 ANQGSEA, per germline. The V and J ends lost 0 bases and 1 base, in that order; junction bases with no gene match: 0. The CDR3 DNA is TGCAGCGTTGAAGAACTAGCGGGAGGGTCCTACGAGCAGTACTTC. Its translation: CSVEELAGGSYEQYF.

This sequence joins TRBV7-9 and TRBJ1-1, with unresolved D. With 2 bases removed from V and 6 bases from J, the gap between germline ends came to 4 bases. Germline-derived CDR1 and CDR2 are SEHNR and FQNEAQ (reference sequence). The CDR3 extends over 11 amino acids. CDR3 protein: CASSLRSEAFF. CDR3 bases: TGTGCCAGCAGCTTACGGTCTGAAGCTTTCTTT.

The V and J genes are TRBV5-1 and TRBJ1-5, with D possibly TRBD1 on 5 matching bases. Trimming cost V 0 bases and J 6 bases, with 19 bases left between them. This CDR3 has 17 amino acids. CDR1 is SGHRS and CDR2 is YFSETQ in the germline V gene. As DNA, the CDR3 is TGCGCCAGCAGCTTGGGGGTAGGGGAGGGGATTTTTCAGCCCCAGCATTTT. Encoded protein: CASSLGVGEGIFQPQHF. Complete variable domain (other parts from reference TRBV5-1 and TRBJ1-5): KAGVTQTPRYLIKTRGQQVTLSCSPISGHRSVSWYQQTPGQGLQFLFEYFSETQRNKGNFPGRFSGRQFSNSRSEMNVSTLELGDSALYLCASSLGVGEGIFQPQHFGDGTRLSIL.

The V gene is TRBV7-2, the J gene TRBJ1-5, with 9 nucleotides matching TRBD1. CDR3 length: 14 amino acids. Unmatched junction bases numbered 1, after V lost 5 bases and J lost 2 bases. The germline CDR1 and CDR2 sequences are SGHTA and FQGNSA. The CDR3 is CASSRTGGNQPQHF. The CDR3 nucleotides read TGTGCCAGCAGCAGGACAGGGGGCAATCAGCCCCAGCATTTT.